Below are 13 T cell receptor beta chains sequenced from a single sample in a study of shared clonotypes between healthy human individuals. TCRdb's table, derived via immunoSEQ multiplex PCR, lists solely in-frame clones and lacks some. The sample has 2 million to 2.5 million clones, over 85% seen once. Specimen: naive CD4+ T cells sorted from blood. Subset noted: CD45RA+ positively selected. The receptors were gathered from a man aged 18 to 35 in good health.

CDR3 nucleotide sequence: TGCGCCAGCAGCATAACAGGGGTTTCAACTAATGAAAAACTGTTTTTT. Protein sequence: CASSITGVSTNEKLFF. The chain couples TRBV5-1 to TRBJ1-4; TRBD1 agrees at 7 bases. The junction had 6 bases not matched to a gene; V was cut back by 4 bases and J by 0 bases. From germline, CDR1 is SGHRS and CDR2 YFSETQ. This CDR3 is built from 16 residues.

The J gene is TRBJ2-7, the V gene TRBV15; tentatively, D is TRBD1 (6 bases). The CDR3 is 17 residues long. V was trimmed by 0 bases and J by 2 bases, leaving 17 bases between them. Germline CDR1 and CDR2: LNHNV and YYDKDF (reference sequence). The CDR3 protein is CATSRDLNRVVPYEQYF. CDR3 nucleotide sequence: TGTGCCACCAGCAGAGATCTTAACAGGGTTGTCCCCTACGAGCAGTACTTC.

This clone appeared a single time. The V call is TRBV4-3, the J call TRBJ1-3; no clear D. This CDR3 spans 13 amino acids. Germline CDR1 and CDR2: LGHNA and YSLEER. Between the trimmed V and J ends, which lost 0 bases and 6 bases, there was a span of 6 bases. The CDR3 reads CASSQESTNTIYF. The CDR3, as DNA: TGCGCCAGCAGCCAAGAATCGACAAACACCATATATTTT.

On this clone: One junction end disagrees with the germline gene, perhaps due to a read error. The V call is TRBV7-7, the J call TRBJ2-5; 8 bases line up with TRBD2. The CDR3 loop spans 13 amino acids. In germline, CDR1 is SSHAT, CDR2 FNYEAQ (reference sequence). The CDR3 region has the DNA TGTGCTAGCAGCGGGGGACTTCGAGAGACCCAGTACTTC. Encoded protein: CASSGGLRETQYF.

The chain is built from TRBV10-3 and TRBJ1-2; D is unclear. This CDR3 spans 11 amino acids. CDR1 is ENHRY and CDR2 is SYGVKD in the germline V gene. Trimming removed 10 bases from V and 5 bases from J, with 11 bases in between. CDR3 bases: TGTGCCACCCAGCTGAATTATGGCTACACCTTC. Translation gives CATQLNYGYTF.

The chain couples TRBV18 to TRBJ2-1; 7 bases line up with TRBD1. V dropped 3 bases and J dropped 9; count of bases not matched to a gene: 8. CDR1 is KGHSH, CDR2 LQKENI, per germline. The CDR3 contains 14 residues. The CDR3 region has the DNA TGTGCCAGCTCACCCTACGACAGGGTAGGTGAGCAGTTCTTC. Encoded protein: CASSPYDRVGEQFF.

This clone was counted a single time. The chain has TRBV9 and TRBJ2-7, with D possibly being TRBD1 (5 bases). This CDR3 has 14 residues. The V gene's germline CDR1 is SGDLS and CDR2 YYNGEE. Trimming pared 4 bases from V and 3 bases from J, leaving 14 bases between. CDR3 region: CASSLGAANYEQYF. The CDR3, as DNA: TGTGCCAGCAGCTTAGGGGCAGCAAACTACGAGCAGTACTTC.

The chain couples TRBV10-1 to TRBJ1-6; D remains unclear. Germline V gene data show CDR1 as WNHNN and CDR2 as SYGVQD (reference sequence). Trimming took off 0 bases at V and 10 bases at J, with 13 bases between the two ends. The CDR3 is 15 residues long. CDR3 in DNA: TGCGCCAGCAGTGAGTCGATTGGGGTGGAATCACCCCTCCACTTT. Protein product: CASSESIGVESPLHF.

J is TRBJ1-4 and V is TRBV30, with D tentatively TRBD1 (5 bases). Germline V gene data show CDR1 as GTSNPN and CDR2 as SVGIG (reference sequence). V was cut by 1 base and J by 13 bases, with 16 bases left in between. This CDR3 spans 13 amino acids. The CDR3 here is CAWSAIRDGRLFF. The CDR3, as DNA: TGTGCCTGGAGTGCGATCAGGGATGGTAGACTGTTTTTT. The entire variable domain, with the rest obtained from reference TRBV30 and TRBJ1-4, is as follows: SQTIHQWPATLVQPVGSPLSLECTVEGTSNPNLYWYRQAAGRGLQLLFYSVGIGQISSEVPQNLSASRPQDRQFILSSKKLLLSDSGFYLCAWSAIRDGRLFFGSGTQLSVL.

The chain couples TRBV7-2 to TRBJ2-2, with D maybe TRBD2 (6 bases). Germline CDR1 SGHTA, CDR2 FQGNSA. The CDR3 is made up of 16 amino acids. V lost 2 bases and J lost 1, with 11 bases in between. The DNA of the CDR3 is TGTGCCAGCAGCTTAAGGCTAGCGAGGAACACCGGGGAGCTGTTTTTT. Encoded protein: CASSLRLARNTGELFF.

The V call is TRBV7-8, the J call TRBJ2-5, with D perhaps TRBD2 (6 bases). The CDR3 consists of 14 residues. Germline V CDR1 and CDR2: SGHVS, FQNEAQ. Trimming shortened V by 5 bases and J by 4 bases, and 14 bases separated the two germline ends. The chain's CDR3 is CASSHRETLETQYF. The CDR3 DNA reads as TGTGCCAGCAGCCACCGGGAGACGTTAGAGACCCAGTACTTC.

V gene TRBV2 combines with J gene TRBJ2-1; tentatively, D is TRBD2 (5 bases). Germline V gene data show CDR1 as SNHLY and CDR2 as FYNNEI. The CDR3 is 13 residues long. Trimming shortened V by 6 bases and J by 5 bases, and 11 bases separated the two germline ends. The CDR3 here is CASSRGLNNEQFF. In DNA, the CDR3 is TGTGCCAGCAGCCGCGGACTCAACAATGAGCAGTTCTTC.

This rearrangement joins TRBV19 to TRBJ2-3, with D possibly matching TRBD2 (5 bases). Trimming took off 0 bases at V and 1 base at J, with 5 bases between the two ends. The CDR3 runs 14 residues. The germline V gene has CDR1 LNHDA and CDR2 SQIVND (reference sequence). CDR3 amino acids: CASSIERGTDTQYF. CDR3 DNA: TGTGCCAGTAGTATAGAGAGGGGCACAGATACGCAGTATTTT.